Below are 14 T cell receptor beta chains sequenced from a single sample in a study of a mutant IDH1 vaccine in newly diagnosed glioma. The repertoire was sequenced with immunoSEQ multiplex PCR; TCRdb's copy has only in-frame clones and lacks some. Of some 30,000 clones in the sample, more than 75% were seen once. The time point was: week 35, safety follow-up. A 20-mer mutant IDH1 peptide at 300 ug was injected subcutaneously with topical imiquimod. These TCRs' antigens remain unknown. The sample here was PBMCs, taken from a glioma patient whose treatment included an IDH1 peptide vaccine. These receptors came from a woman aged 40 to 50 with glioma.

The chain uses TRBV5-1 and TRBJ1-1, with D perhaps matching TRBD1 (5 bases). Germline-derived CDR1 and CDR2 are SGHRS and YFSETQ. The ends were cut back, 7 bases at V and 3 bases at J, with 16 bases in the middle. This CDR3 region has 14 residues. The CDR3 DNA follows: TGCGCCAGCTTTGATAGGGGTTTTGACACTGAAGCTTTCTTT. As protein: CASFDRGFDTEAFF.

The chain's CDR3 is CASSPSGSSYNEQFF. CDR3 bases: TGCGCCAGCAGCCCTAGCGGGAGCTCCTACAATGAGCAGTTCTTC. The chain joins TRBV4-1 to TRBJ2-1, with TRBD2 matching over 10 bases. Trimming at V came to 4 bases and at J to 0 bases, leaving 0 bases not matched to a gene. The CDR3 has 15 amino acids. Germline V gene data show CDR1 as MGHRA and CDR2 as YSYEKL.

This chain links TRBV10-2 with TRBJ2-3; 8 bases match TRBD2. V shed 4 bases, J shed 6 bases, and the junction held 12 bases outside the gene matches. Germline values: CDR1 WSHSY, CDR2 SAAADI. The length of the CDR3 is 16 residues. CDR3 protein: CASSGTPGGARDTQYF. The CDR3 nucleotides read TGCGCCAGCAGTGGAACCCCCGGGGGGGCCAGGGATACGCAGTATTTT.

The chain couples TRBV28 to TRBJ1-5; D remains ambiguous. V lost 6 bases and J 2 bases, leaving 5 bases between the germline ends. From germline, CDR1 is MDHEN and CDR2 SYDVKM. This CDR3 spans 12 amino acids. As DNA, the CDR3 is TGTGCCAGCAGGGAAGGCAATCAGCCCCAGCATTTT. Translated: CASREGNQPQHF.

This clone was seen a single time. The rearrangement joins TRBV6-5 to TRBJ1-5; D unclear. Trimming stripped 4 bases from V and 7 bases from J, with 14 bases between. CDR1 and CDR2 from the germline V gene are MNHEY and SVGAGI. The CDR3 loop spans 14 amino acids. The CDR3 spells CASSLDEQWQPQHF. The CDR3 nucleotides are TGTGCCAGCAGTTTGGACGAGCAGTGGCAGCCCCAGCATTTT.

The rearrangement uses TRBV9 and TRBJ1-2; 7 bases line up with TRBD1. The CDR3 has 15 amino acids. CDR1 is SGDLS and CDR2 is YYNGEE in the germline V gene. V lost 4 bases, J lost 3 bases, and 9 bases stayed unmatched. Here the CDR3 DNA reads TGTGCCAGCAGCTCCCGACAGGGACCCTACTATGGCTACACCTTC. Its translation: CASSSRQGPYYGYTF.

In this sample, this clone turned up once. The V call is TRBV30, the J call TRBJ1-2; no definite D call. The V gene lost 6 bases and the J gene lost 4 bases, with 9 bases spanning the gap. The CDR3 consists of 11 residues. Germline V gene data show CDR1 as GTSNPN and CDR2 as SVGIG (reference sequence). The CDR3 region is CACGVAYGYTF. The CDR3 region has the DNA TGTGCCTGCGGGGTGGCCTATGGCTACACCTTC.

V gene TRBV6-6 combines with J gene TRBJ1-2; D call uncertain. The CDR3 length is 13 residues. CDR1 is MNHNY, CDR2 SVGAGI, per germline (reference sequence). V lost 2 bases, J lost 4 bases, and 8 bases lay in between. CDR3 DNA: TGTGCCAGCAGTTACGCCACAGCCTATGGCTACACCTTC. As protein: CASSYATAYGYTF.

The chain employs TRBV27 and TRBJ2-2; 9 nucleotides line up with TRBD1. CDR1 is MNHEY and CDR2 is SMNVEV in the germline V gene (reference sequence). Losses at the gene ends were 0 bases for V and 5 bases for J; bases not matched to a gene: 7. The length of the CDR3 is 17 residues. Here the CDR3 DNA reads TGTGCCAGCAGTTTATCGGTATGGGACAGGGAAACCGGGGAGCTGTTTTTT. Encoded protein: CASSLSVWDRETGELFF.

The chain joins TRBV6-5 to TRBJ2-7, with 11 bases fitting TRBD2. The junction had 1 base not matched to a gene; V was cut back by 6 bases and J by 0 bases. Germline V gene data show CDR1 as MNHEY and CDR2 as SVGAGI. The CDR3 extends over 14 amino acids. CDR3 in DNA: TGTGCCAGCAGCCTAGCGGGGGGCTCCTACGAGCAGTACTTC. Residues: CASSLAGGSYEQYF.

The chain links TRBV30 to TRBJ1-2, with no clear D. The CDR3 is made up of 16 amino acids. Germline V gene lookup returns CDR1 GTSNPN and CDR2 SVGIG (reference sequence). V lost 3 bases, J lost 0 bases, and 17 bases lay in between. CDR3 sequence: CAWRKSIRPANYGYTF. The DNA of the CDR3 is TGTGCCTGGAGGAAATCGATCAGACCCGCTAACTATGGCTACACCTTC.

The genes are TRBV9 and TRBJ1-2; a possible D gene is TRBD1 (5 bases). This CDR3 is built from 16 residues. With 3 bases removed from V and 6 bases from J, the gap between germline ends came to 21 bases. CDR1 SGDLS and CDR2 YYNGEE come from the germline V gene. The CDR3 bases are TGTGCCAGCAGCGCCCGGGACCTTTACCCAATCAATGGCTACACCTTC. It translates to CASSARDLYPINGYTF. Complete variable domain (other parts from reference TRBV9 and TRBJ1-2): DSGVTQTPKHLITATGQRVTLRCSPRSGDLSVYWYQQSLDQGLQFLIQYYNGEERAKGNILERFSAQQFPDLHSELNLSSLELGDSALYFCASSARDLYPINGYTFGSGTRLTVV.

This sequence joins TRBV9 and TRBJ1-2; a possible D gene is TRBD1 (6 bases). The CDR3 covers 15 residues. Per the germline V gene, CDR1 is SGDLS and CDR2 is YYNGEE. V lost 3 bases and J 1 base, leaving 13 bases between the germline ends. In DNA, the CDR3 is TGTGCCAGCAGCGCTAACAGGGAAGGTAACTATGGCTACACCTTC. Translated, it gives CASSANREGNYGYTF.

This sequence joins TRBV5-4 and TRBJ2-5; possible D gene TRBD1, 5 bases. The ends were cut back, 2 bases at V and 3 bases at J, with 8 bases in the middle. Germline lookup yields CDR1 SGHNT and CDR2 YYREEE (reference sequence). The CDR3 has 13 amino acids. The CDR3 coding sequence is TGTGCCAGCAGCTTTATAGGGGAAGAGACCCAGTACTTC. It is translated as CASSFIGEETQYF.